This T cell receptor beta chain emerged from a study of shared T cell receptors in the human thymus. Measured with immunoSEQ multiplex PCR; TCRdb has only the in-frame clones, and not every one. This table holds roughly 500,000 clones, 75% to 80% found once. The CDR3 contains 16 residues. J gave up 6 bases and V 0 bases, and 10 bases lay outside the gene matches. Germline assignment: CDR1 SGDLS and CDR2 YYNGEE. This sample also belongs to another study, concerning human thymus T cells.

The J gene is TRBJ2-3, the V gene TRBV9; 7 nucleotides match TRBD1. The source of this sequence is a boy in the first two years of life with a congenital heart defect. Specimen: thymocytes. The CDR3 DNA sequence: TGTGCCAGCAGCGTAGAAGAGATTGAGGGGGCGGATACGCAGTATTTT. It is translated as CASSVEEIEGADTQYF.